This T cell receptor beta chain was observed in a study of T cell responses to AZD1222 COVID-19 vaccine. TCRdb's copy holds only in-frame clones and misses some; the assay was immunoSEQ multiplex PCR. The sample lists about 150,000 clones; under 95% were seen once. The ends were cut back, 0 bases at V and 5 bases at J, with 7 bases in the middle. Per germline, CDR1 KGHDR and CDR2 SFDVKD. The CDR3 contains 14 residues. The sample was peripheral blood, taken on day 0 of AZD1222 vaccination. The clonotype originates from an adult in good health. The V gene is TRBV24-1, the J gene TRBJ2-1; D gene uncertain. The CDR3 coding sequence is TGTGCCACCAGTGATTTGGGGAAAAACAATGAGCAGTTCTTC. This codes for CATSDLGKNNEQFF.